This T cell receptor (beta chain) was retrieved from a study of OX40 agonist ivuxolimab in advanced cancers. In terms of the full investigation: The costimulatory receptor OX40 (CD134) was targeted by ivuxolimab, a fully human IgG2 agonistic monoclonal antibody. Intravenous ivuxolimab was administered to patients every 2 weeks at six dose levels: 0.01, 0.1, 0.3, 1.5, 3 and 10 mg/kg. Of the roughly 52 dose-escalation patients, hepatocellular carcinoma was present in about 20, melanoma in around 15, renal cell carcinoma in 9 and head and neck cancer in 9. A male proportion of roughly 80% and a mean age of approximately 55 years, ranging from about 23 to 79, were recorded for the dose-escalation cohort. Prior anti-PD-1, anti-PD-L1 or anti-CTLA-4 therapy was permitted, and checkpoint inhibitors had been received by about 36% of dose-escalation patients. Partial responses were achieved by three dose-escalation patients, of whom one had hepatocellular carcinoma and two had cutaneous melanoma. Peripheral TCRbeta sequencing aimed to test whether ivuxolimab altered TCR sequence diversity and caused clonal T-cell expansion. The paper covers the monotherapy dose-escalation part of the phase I ivuxolimab trial, which included N ≈ 52 patients.

In regard to this clone: Its antigen is unknown. No much larger clone exists at a distance of one base, and base qualities are not known.

CDR1 and CDR2 are read off the germline V gene as MNHEY and SVGAGI. The CDR3 contains 13 residues, cysteine and phenylalanine counted. Of the read, only the CDR3 DNA is kept; its 39 bases are in frame from base 1. Deletion took 7 bases off V and 1 base off J, with a span of 10 bases between the germline ends. Patients with autoimmune disease history or receiving systemic immunosuppression were excluded from the trial. In every dose cohort, peripheral blood was drawn for TCR sequencing at baseline, cycle 4 day 1, and cycle 7 day 1. The samples were drawn from a first-in-human, open-label, multicenter phase I dose-escalation trial of ivuxolimab. Adults with locally advanced or metastatic melanoma, renal cell, hepatocellular, or head and neck squamous cell carcinoma were enrolled in the trial. Before TCR sequencing, CD4+ and CD8+ T cells were separately sorted from peripheral blood. The investigation overall reported the following: Antigen specificity was not determined for the clonally expanded peripheral T cells. In the 0.1-3.0 mg/kg groups, partial responders had among the lowest normalized peripheral clonal expansion, particularly in CD8+ T cells. After ivuxolimab, more expanded clones were found on average in CD8+ T cells than in CD4+ T cells. At doses of 0.1 to 3.0 mg/kg, clonal expansion of both CD4+ and CD8+ T cells in blood was seen between baseline and week 6. Low levels of normalized T-cell clonal expansion were also seen in some patients who did not respond.

Genomic DNA was isolated from the sorted cells so that the TCRbeta CDR3 region could be sequenced. The immunoSEQ Assay was used for sequencing of TCRbeta CDR3 regions. The table was pulled from immuneACCESS by TCRdb, which kept in-frame rearrangements only. Such tables lose some clones; where checked, under half of the loss comes from unresolved V genes, and the rest has no known cause. The sample includes tens of thousands of clones, with 85% observed a single time. Together, the top ten hold 4% of the sample. The V gene is TRBV6-5 and the J gene is TRBJ1-2; perhaps TRBD1 is the D gene, with 6 bases matching. The sequencing used CD4+ or CD8+ T cells sorted from blood, collected in a trial of the OX40 agonist ivuxolimab. The sequence was obtained from an adult with an advanced solid tumor such as melanoma, head and neck, liver or kidney cancer. Here the CDR3 is given as CASTKDSNYGYTF. The DNA sequence reads TGTGCCAGCACCAAGGACAGTAACTATGGCTACACCTTC.